This T cell receptor beta chain derives from a study of blood T cell repertoires in COVID-19. Study at large: Spain, Italy and the United States supplied samples that represented acute and convalescent COVID-19. The analysed material was cDNA or gDNA that came from T cells, B-cell-depleted T cells, or PBMCs.

This CDR3 has 16 residues. J gave up 10 bases and V 2 bases, and 10 bases lay outside the gene matches. The germline gives CDR1 SGHTA, CDR2 FQGNSA. As processed by the authors: From reference gene primer amplification, estimates of nucleated cell counts were derived. The table came from immunoSEQ multiplex PCR; TCRdb's copy has only in-frame clones and leaves some out. The DNA was the basis for D and trimming; V, J and clone size are from that table. The sample records more than 75,000 clones, around 90% being singletons. This chain uses TRBV7-2 with TRBJ1-6, with 8 bases lining up with TRBD1. This clonotype originated in an elderly woman with acute or convalescent COVID-19. The specimen sequenced was peripheral blood. The CDR3 nucleotides are TGTGCCAGCAGCTTATCACCGGACAGGGTTCTCTCACCCCTCCACTTT. This translates into CASSLSPDRVLSPLHF.